The clone carrying this T cell receptor beta chain turned up a few times. What it recognizes is unknown. This entry comes from a study of cytomegalovirus exposure and HLA in healthy donors. Use of 60 Vbeta and 13 Jbeta primers characterized the PCR. Profiling relied on immunoSEQ multiplex PCR, and the TCRdb table lists in-frame clones only, not all of them. The data hold 220,000 or so clones, with around 86% observed a single time. Whole-study results and caveats: Available immune exposure information was restricted to CMV serostatus only. In vitro confirmation showed three CMV-associated chains to be CMV antigen specific.

The sequencing sample was made of PBMCs. This TCR was recovered from a woman aged 40 to 50 in good health and CMV-seronegative.

The CDR3 DNA sequence: TGTGCCACCAGCAGAGTTTCGCTAGCGGGAGTAGGGGAGACCCAGTACTTC. This codes for CATSRVSLAGVGETQYF. V is TRBV15 and J is TRBJ2-5, with 10 positions matching TRBD2. The germline CDR1 and CDR2 sequences are LNHNV and YYDKDF (reference sequence). Trimming at V came to 1 base and at J to 5 bases, leaving 10 bases not matched to a gene. The CDR3 loop spans 17 amino acids.